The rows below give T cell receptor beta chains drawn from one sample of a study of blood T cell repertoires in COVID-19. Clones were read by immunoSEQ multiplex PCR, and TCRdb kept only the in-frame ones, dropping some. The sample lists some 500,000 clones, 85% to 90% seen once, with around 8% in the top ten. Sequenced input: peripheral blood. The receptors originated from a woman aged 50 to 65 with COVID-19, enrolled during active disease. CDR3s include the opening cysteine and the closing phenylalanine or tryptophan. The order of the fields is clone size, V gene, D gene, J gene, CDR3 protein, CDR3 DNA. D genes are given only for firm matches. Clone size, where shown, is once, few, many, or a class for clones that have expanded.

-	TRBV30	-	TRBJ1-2	CAWSVGRVYGYTF	TGTGCCTGGAGTGTAGGCAGGGTATATGGCTACACCTTC
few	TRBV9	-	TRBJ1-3	CASSVGQGGNTIYF	TGTGCCAGCAGCGTAGGGCAGGGTGGAAACACCATATATTTT
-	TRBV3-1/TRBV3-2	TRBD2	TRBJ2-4	CASSQEMTSGAKNIQYF	TGTGCCAGCAGCCAAGAAATGACTAGCGGAGCCAAAAACATTCAGTACTTC
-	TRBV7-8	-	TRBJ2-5	CASSLGLPPGDAETQYF	TGTGCCAGCAGCTTAGGCCTCCCCCCAGGGGACGCGGAGACCCAGTACTTC
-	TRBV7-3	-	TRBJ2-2	CASSPQNTGELFF	TGTGCCAGCAGCCCCCAGAACACCGGGGAGCTGTTTTTT
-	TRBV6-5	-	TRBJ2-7	CASSRASYEQYF	TGTGCCAGCAGCCGAGCCTCCTACGAGCAGTACTTC
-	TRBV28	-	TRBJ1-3	CASSLDIDSGNTIYF	TGTGCCAGCAGCTTAGACATCGACTCTGGAAACACCATATATTTT
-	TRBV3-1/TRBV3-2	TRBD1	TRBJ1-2	CASSLRQGGYGYTF	TGTGCCAGCAGCCTTCGACAGGGTGGCTATGGCTACACCTTC
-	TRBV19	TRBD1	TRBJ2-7	CASSAGTGGNEQYF	TGTGCCAGTAGCGCCGGGACAGGGGGGAACGAGCAGTACTTC
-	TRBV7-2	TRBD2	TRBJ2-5	CASSPGSGGWGETQYF	TGTGCCAGCAGCCCCGGTAGCGGGGGATGGGGAGAGACCCAGTACTTC
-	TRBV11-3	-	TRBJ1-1	CASSFRGNTEAFF	TGTGCCAGCAGCTTCCGAGGGAACACTGAAGCTTTCTTT
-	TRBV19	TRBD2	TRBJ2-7	CASSVGLASPYEQYF	TGTGCCAGTAGTGTAGGACTAGCGTCCCCCTACGAGCAGTACTTC
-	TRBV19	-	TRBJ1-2	CATSSRAREGYTF	TGTGCCACCTCCTCCCGGGCCCGGGAGGGCTACACCTTC
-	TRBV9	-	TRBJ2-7	CASSWGDGEQYF	TGTGCCAGCAGTTGGGGGGATGGCGAGCAGTACTTC
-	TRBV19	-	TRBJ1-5	CASSMANSNQPQHF	TGTGCCAGTAGTATGGCAAATAGCAATCAGCCCCAGCATTTT
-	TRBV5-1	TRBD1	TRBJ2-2	CASSSRTGETAGELFF	TGCGCCAGCAGCTCGAGGACAGGGGAGACCGCCGGGGAGCTGTTTTTT
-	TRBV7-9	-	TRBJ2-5	CASSFSSGEWETQYF	TGTGCCAGCAGCTTCAGCTCGGGGGAGTGGGAGACCCAGTACTTC
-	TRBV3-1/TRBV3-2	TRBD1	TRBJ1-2	CASSTRTGDYGYTF	TGTGCCAGCAGCACTAGGACAGGGGACTATGGCTACACCTTC
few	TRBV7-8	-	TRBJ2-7	CASSLGQGLPYEQYF	TGTGCCAGCAGCTTAGGTCAGGGACTTCCCTACGAGCAGTACTTC
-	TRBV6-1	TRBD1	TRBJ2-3	CASSETGGWDTQYF	TGTGCCAGCAGTGAAACAGGGGGCTGGGATACGCAGTATTTT
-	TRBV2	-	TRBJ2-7	CASSLTGTSDYEQYF	TGTGCCAGCAGTTTAACAGGGACCTCCGACTACGAGCAGTACTTC
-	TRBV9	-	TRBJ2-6	CASSFRTGRGTGANVLTF	TGTGCCAGCAGCTTTAGGACAGGGAGGGGTACTGGGGCCAACGTCCTGACTTTC
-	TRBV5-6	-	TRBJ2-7	CASSLVIADTYEQYF	TGTGCCAGCAGCTTGGTGATAGCGGATACCTACGAGCAGTACTTC
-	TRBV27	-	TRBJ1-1	CASRLRGAYTEAFF	TGTGCCAGCAGATTACGGGGGGCTTACACTGAAGCTTTCTTT
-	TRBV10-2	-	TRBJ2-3	CASSESAGTGTQYF	TGCGCCAGCAGTGAGTCGGCGGGGACGGGGACGCAGTATTTT
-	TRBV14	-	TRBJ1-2	CASSPRLYPDYGYTF	TGTGCCAGCAGCCCCAGGCTATATCCCGACTATGGCTACACCTTC
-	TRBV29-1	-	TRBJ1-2	CSVEQEVNYGYTF	TGCAGCGTTGAACAGGAGGTGAACTATGGCTACACCTTC
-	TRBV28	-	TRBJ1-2	CASSFPGGVNYGYTF	TGTGCCAGCAGTTTCCCTGGGGGGGTTAACTATGGCTACACCTTC
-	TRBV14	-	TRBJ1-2	CASSPTAGAQGYTF	TGTGCCAGCAGCCCCACCGCGGGGGCCCAGGGCTACACCTTC
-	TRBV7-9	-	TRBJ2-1	CASSPQLGGNEQFF	TGTGCCAGCAGCCCTCAATTGGGGGGCAATGAGCAGTTCTTC
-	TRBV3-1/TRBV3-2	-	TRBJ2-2	CASSQRERTGELFF	TGTGCCAGCAGCCAGAGGGAGCGGACCGGGGAGCTGTTTTTT
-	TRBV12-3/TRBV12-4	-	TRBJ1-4	CASSLGAEKLFF	TGTGCCAGCAGTTTAGGGGCAGAAAAGCTGTTTTTT
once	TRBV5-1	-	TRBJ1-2	CASSPSRGEVNGYTF	TGCGCCAGCAGCCCATCTCGGGGGGAAGTCAATGGCTACACCTTC
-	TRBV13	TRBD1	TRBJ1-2	CASSFQGQGGLRGYTF	TGTGCCAGCAGCTTTCAGGGACAGGGAGGTCTTCGGGGCTACACCTTC
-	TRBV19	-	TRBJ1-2	CASSPSGGGNYGYTF	TGTGCCAGTAGCCCCTCCGGGGGAGGTAACTATGGCTACACCTTC
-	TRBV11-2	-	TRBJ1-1	CASSLEGWSEAFF	TGTGCCAGCAGCTTAGAGGGTTGGAGTGAAGCTTTCTTT
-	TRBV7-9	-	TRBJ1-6	CAGAGPLLFGDESPLHF	TGTGCTGGGGCCGGGCCTCTCTTATTTGGGGATGAGTCACCCCTCCACTTT
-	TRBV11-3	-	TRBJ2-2	CASSLGLGNTGELFF	TGTGCCAGCAGCTTGGGACTCGGGAACACCGGGGAGCTGTTTTTT
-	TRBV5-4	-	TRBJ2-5	CASSLPSSKQKETQYF	TGTGCCAGCAGCTTGCCTAGCTCTAAACAAAAAGAGACCCAGTACTTC
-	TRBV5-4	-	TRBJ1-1	CASSLGAPGGNTEAFF	TGTGCCAGCAGCTTGGGGGCCCCAGGAGGGAACACTGAAGCTTTCTTT
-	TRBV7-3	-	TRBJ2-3	CASSGGRDTQYF	TGTGCCAGCAGCGGGGGGAGAGATACGCAGTATTTT
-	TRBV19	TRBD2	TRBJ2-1	CASSNQRGAYNEQFF	TGTGCCAGTAGCAACCAGCGGGGGGCCTACAATGAGCAGTTCTTC
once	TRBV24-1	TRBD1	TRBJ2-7	CATSDYVDRERDEQYF	TGTGCCACCAGTGATTACGTGGACAGGGAGAGGGACGAGCAGTACTTC
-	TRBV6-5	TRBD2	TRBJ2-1	CASILAGNEQFF	TGTGCCAGCATACTAGCGGGCAATGAGCAGTTCTTC
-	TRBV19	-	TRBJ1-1	CASSRIQGNVLNTEAFF	TGTGCCAGTAGTAGAATACAGGGAAACGTTCTAAACACTGAAGCTTTCTTT
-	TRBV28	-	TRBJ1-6	CASVRISPPSFNSPLHF	TGTGCCAGCGTACGAATAAGCCCCCCGTCGTTTAATTCACCCCTCCACTTT
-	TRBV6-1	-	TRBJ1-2	CASSDTLPEGGGYTF	TGTGCCAGCAGTGATACGCTCCCGGAGGGTGGTGGCTACACCTTC
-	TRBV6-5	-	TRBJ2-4	CASSSGTAWNIQYF	TGTGCCAGCAGCTCCGGGACTGCATGGAACATTCAGTACTTC